This T cell receptor (beta chain) was retrieved from a study of Ad26.COV2.S vaccination and SARS-CoV-2 variants. Study context: Sample donor was a member of the COV1001 Ad26.COV2.S trial arm.

Treatment specified: some 20 received Ad26.COV2.S at low or high dose, single or two shots; roughly five received placebo; per-sample allocation not given. Each sample was drawn 63 days after the first injection (of vaccine or placebo). This clone is a singleton in its sample. Its antigen is still unknown. The assay was immunoSEQ multiplex PCR, and TCRdb's table has in-frame clones only and misses some. The table lists about 440,000 clones, around 91% of them singletons. General observations from the study: Greater spike-specific TCR breadth was seen in vaccine recipients than in placebo recipients. The analyses of TCR breadth and depth may have understated the size of total T cell responses. Measurement of non-spike TCR breadth gave similar results in vaccine and placebo recipients.

This CDR3 contains 11 residues. V was clipped by 5 bases and J by 5 bases, with 5 bases between them. The sequences come from peripheral blood, collected in a trial of Ad26.COV2.S vaccine versus placebo. The sequence came from a person aged 18-65 years who received the Ad26.COV2.S COVID-19 vaccine or a placebo. V gene TRBV12-3 or TRBV12-4 combines with J gene TRBJ2-3, with D hard to call. The chain's CDR3 is CASSQLDTQYF. As DNA, the CDR3 is TGTGCCAGCAGTCAACTAGATACGCAGTATTTT.